This TCR beta chain appears in the sequencing data of a study of response to subunit inactivated influenza vaccine. Findings and caveats of the study: Authors suggested seasonal influenza vaccinations each recruit few new T cells.

TCRdb analysed the RT-PCR reads with MiXCR anew, one entry per CDR3 protein. Of around 520,000 distinct CDR3 sequences listed, 25% are singletons. This clonotype was counted a few times. Antigen unknown. Trimming took 4 bases from V and 9 from J; bases not matched to a gene: 7. The CDR3 is 15 residues long. Germline CDR1 SGDLS, CDR2 YYNGEE. This TCR was sampled from a man between 45 and 60 years old who received an inactivated influenza vaccine. The chain joins TRBV9 to TRBJ2-1, with 13 bases identical to TRBD2. Sequencing used CD4+ T cells sorted from PBMCs, obtained 5 days after vaccination. The CDR3 coding sequence is TGTGCCAGCAGCCCGCGACTAGCGGGAGGACCTGAGCAGTTCTTC. Its translation: CASSPRLAGGPEQFF.